This TCR beta chain was recorded in a study of early T cells in non-severe SARS-CoV-2 infection. Study background: RNA in bulk from unsorted whole blood was sequenced, and chains were unpaired.

Germline V lookup: CDR1 SGHVS, CDR2 FQNEAQ. The CDR3 spans 13 residues. Trimming removed 4 bases at V and 4 bases at J, with 11 bases between. TCRdb re-called the 5' RACE reads through MiXCR, storing one row per CDR3 protein. Of about 100,000 distinct CDR3 sequences detected, 10% to 15% appear once; the ten largest clones hold over 5%. This clonotype showed up many times. The receptor was isolated from an adult who was a healthcare worker with PCR-confirmed SARS-CoV-2 infection or an uninfected control (not recorded which). The sequenced sample was whole blood. V and J are TRBV7-8 and TRBJ2-7; unclear D gene. CDR3 protein: CASSSSRKYEQYF. The CDR3 nucleotides are TGTGCCAGCAGCTCCTCCCGAAAGTACGAGCAGTACTTC.